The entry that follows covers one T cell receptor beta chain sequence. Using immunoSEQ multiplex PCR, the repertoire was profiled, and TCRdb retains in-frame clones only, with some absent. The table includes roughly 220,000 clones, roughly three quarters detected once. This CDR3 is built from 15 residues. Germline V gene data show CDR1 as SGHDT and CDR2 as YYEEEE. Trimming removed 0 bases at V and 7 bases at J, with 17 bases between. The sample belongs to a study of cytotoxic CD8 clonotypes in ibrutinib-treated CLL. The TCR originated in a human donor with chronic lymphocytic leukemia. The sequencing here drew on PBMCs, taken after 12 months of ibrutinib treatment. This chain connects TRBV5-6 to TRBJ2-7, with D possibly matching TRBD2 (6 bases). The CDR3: CASSLETAPRGEQYF. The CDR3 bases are TGTGCCAGCAGCTTGGAGACGGCTCCCCGGGGGGAGCAGTACTTC.